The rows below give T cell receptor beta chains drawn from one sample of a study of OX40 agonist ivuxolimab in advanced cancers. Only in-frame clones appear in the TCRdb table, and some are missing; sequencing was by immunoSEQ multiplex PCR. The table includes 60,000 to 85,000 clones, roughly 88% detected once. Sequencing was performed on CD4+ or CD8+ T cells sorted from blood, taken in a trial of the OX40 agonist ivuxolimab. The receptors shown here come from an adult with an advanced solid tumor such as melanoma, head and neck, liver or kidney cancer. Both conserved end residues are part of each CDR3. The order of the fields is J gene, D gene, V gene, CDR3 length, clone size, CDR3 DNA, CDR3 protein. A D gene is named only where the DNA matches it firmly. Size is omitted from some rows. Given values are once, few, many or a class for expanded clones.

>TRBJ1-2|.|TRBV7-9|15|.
TGTGCCAGCAGCCAGACGGGGGCAGGGCCCTATGGCTACACCTTC
CASSQTGAGPYGYTF
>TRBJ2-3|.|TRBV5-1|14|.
TGCGCCAGCAGTTCAGCGGCCATCACAGATACGCAGTATTTT
CASSSAAITDTQYF
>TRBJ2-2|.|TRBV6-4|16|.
TGTGCCAGCAGCGCCGGGGGGCCTCCGGGCACCGGGGAGCTGTTTTTT
CASSAGGPPGTGELFF
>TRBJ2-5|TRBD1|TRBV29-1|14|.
TGCAGCGTCGAACCCGGAGCCAGGGGGGAGACCCAGTACTTC
CSVEPGARGETQYF
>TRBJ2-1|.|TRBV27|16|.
TGTGCCAGCAGTCCGTATAGCGCGAGCTCCTACAATGAGCAGTTCTTC
CASSPYSASSYNEQFF
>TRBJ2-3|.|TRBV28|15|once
TGTGCCAGCGCGGACATGTACGGAGGCACAGATACGCAGTATTTT
CASADMYGGTDTQYF
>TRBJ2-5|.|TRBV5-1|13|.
TGCGCCAGCAGCTTGGGGGGCCCAGAGACCCAGTACTTC
CASSLGGPETQYF
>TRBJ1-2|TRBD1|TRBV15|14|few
TGTGCCACCAGCAGAGGGGACAGGGGGTATGGCTACACCTTC
CATSRGDRGYGYTF
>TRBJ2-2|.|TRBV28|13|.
TGTGCCAGCAGTTTCCCAGTACGAGGGGAGCTGTTTTTT
CASSFPVRGELFF
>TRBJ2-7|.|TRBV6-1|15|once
TGTGCCAGCCGGACCTATGGGACGGTAAACTACGAGCAGTACTTC
CASRTYGTVNYEQYF
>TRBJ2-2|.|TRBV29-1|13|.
TGCAGCGTTGATCCCGGGAACACCGGGGAGCTGTTTTTT
CSVDPGNTGELFF
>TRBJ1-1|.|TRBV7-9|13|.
TGTGCCAGCAGCAATGGACAAAACACTGAAGCTTTCTTT
CASSNGQNTEAFF
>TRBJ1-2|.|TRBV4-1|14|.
TGCGCCAGCAGCCGAGGTGCAGGGAGGTATGGCTACACCTTC
CASSRGAGRYGYTF
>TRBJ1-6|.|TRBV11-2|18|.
TGTGCCAGCAGCTGGGGGGCAGGTGGGGTCTCCTATAATTCACCCCTCCACTTT
CASSWGAGGVSYNSPLHF
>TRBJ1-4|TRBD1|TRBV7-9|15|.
TGTGCCAGCAGCTTAGGACAGGGAGCTAATGAAAAACTGTTTTTT
CASSLGQGANEKLFF
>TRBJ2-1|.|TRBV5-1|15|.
TGCGCCAGCAGCTTGGCGGGAGTATCCTACAATGAGCAGTTCTTC
CASSLAGVSYNEQFF
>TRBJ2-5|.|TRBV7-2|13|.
TGTGCCAGCAGCGGGGGTAGACAAGAGACCCAGTACTTC
CASSGGRQETQYF
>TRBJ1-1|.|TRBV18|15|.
TGTGCCAGCTCACCAATCCCGACAGCGAACACTGAAGCTTTCTTT
CASSPIPTANTEAFF
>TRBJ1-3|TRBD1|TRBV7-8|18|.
TGTGCCAGCAGCCCCCGGGAGGGGGCAGCTAACTCTGGAAACACCATATATTTT
CASSPREGAANSGNTIYF
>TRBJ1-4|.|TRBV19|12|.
TGTGCCAGTAGCCGGGTAGGGGAAAAACTGTTTTTT
CASSRVGEKLFF
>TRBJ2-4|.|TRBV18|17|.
TGTGCCAGCTCACCCGCGACCAGCGTCGGGGACAAAAACATTCAGTACTTC
CASSPATSVGDKNIQYF
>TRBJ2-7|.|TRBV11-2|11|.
TGTGCCAGCAGCCAGGTTTACGAGCAGTACTTC
CASSQVYEQYF
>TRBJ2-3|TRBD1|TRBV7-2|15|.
TGTGCCAGCACCTCCTTTAGGGGGCGCACAGATACGCAGTATTTT
CASTSFRGRTDTQYF
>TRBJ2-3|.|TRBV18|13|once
TGTGCCAGCTCACCAGGGGCTGAAGATACGCAGTATTTT
CASSPGAEDTQYF
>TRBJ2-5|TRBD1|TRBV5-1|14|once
TGCGCCACCTCGACAGGGGGAAGCCAAGAGACCCAGTACTTC
CATSTGGSQETQYF
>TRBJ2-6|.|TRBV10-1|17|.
TGCGCCAGCAGCTCAGAACCCAGCCGCTCTGGGGCCAACGTCCTGACTTTC
CASSSEPSRSGANVLTF
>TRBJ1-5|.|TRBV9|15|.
TGTGCCAGCAGCTCCTGGGGGGTAAGCAATCAGCCCCAGCATTTT
CASSSWGVSNQPQHF
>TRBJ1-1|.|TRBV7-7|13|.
TGTGCCAGCAGCTTAACAGGGAACACTGAAGCTTTCTTT
CASSLTGNTEAFF
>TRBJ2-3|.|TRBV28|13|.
TGTGCCAGCAGTTTACGGTTCAAGAATACGCAGTATTTT
CASSLRFKNTQYF
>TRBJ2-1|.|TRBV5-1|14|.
TGCGCCAGCAGCGTCGGGGGTTCCTACAATGAGCAGTTCTTC
CASSVGGSYNEQFF
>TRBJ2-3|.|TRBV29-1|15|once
TGCAGCGTTGTGTTAGGAGGGCACAGCACAGATACGCAGTATTTT
CSVVLGGHSTDTQYF
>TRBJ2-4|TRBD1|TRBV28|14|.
TGTGCCAGCAGTTTAGACAGGGTTAAAAACATTCAGTACTTC
CASSLDRVKNIQYF
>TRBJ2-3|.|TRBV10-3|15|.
TGTGCCATCAGTGAGCCGAGAGGAGGCACAGATACGCAGTATTTT
CAISEPRGGTDTQYF
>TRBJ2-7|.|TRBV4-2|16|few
TGTGCCAGCAGCCACCCCGGGTTAGCGGACTCCTACGAGCAGTACTTC
CASSHPGLADSYEQYF
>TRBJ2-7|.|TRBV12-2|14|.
TGTGCAAGTCGCTTGGCAGGACAGACCTACGAGCAGTACTTC
CASRLAGQTYEQYF
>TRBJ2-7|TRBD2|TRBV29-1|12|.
TGCAGCCCTGAGGGCTCTTGGGGGGGGCAGTACTTC
CSPEGSWGGQYF
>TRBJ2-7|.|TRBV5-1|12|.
TGCGCCAGCAGCCCCACTCGGCGCGAGCAGTACTTC
CASSPTRREQYF
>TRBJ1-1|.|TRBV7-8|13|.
TGTGCCAGCAGCTTAGATAGGCGACCTGAAGCTTTCTTT
CASSLDRRPEAFF
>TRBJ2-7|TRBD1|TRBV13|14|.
TGTGCCAGCAGCCAAAGAATGACAGGGGTCGAGCAGTACTTC
CASSQRMTGVEQYF
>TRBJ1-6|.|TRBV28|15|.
TGTGCCACCACCTCAGGTGGGATCGTTCCCGTCACCCTCCACTTT
CATTSGGIVPVTLHF